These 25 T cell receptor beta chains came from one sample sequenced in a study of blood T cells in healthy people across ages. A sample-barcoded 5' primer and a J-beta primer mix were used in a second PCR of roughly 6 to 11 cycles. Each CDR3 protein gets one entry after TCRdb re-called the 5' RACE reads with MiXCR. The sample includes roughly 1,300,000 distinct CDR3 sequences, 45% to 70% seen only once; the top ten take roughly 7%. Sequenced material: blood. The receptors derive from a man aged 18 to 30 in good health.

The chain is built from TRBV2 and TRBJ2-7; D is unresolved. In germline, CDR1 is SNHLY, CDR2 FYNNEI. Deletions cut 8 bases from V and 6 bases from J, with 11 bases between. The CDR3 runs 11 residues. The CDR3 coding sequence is TGTGCCAGCTTCTGGTGGGCCGAGCAGTACTTC. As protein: CASFWWAEQYF.

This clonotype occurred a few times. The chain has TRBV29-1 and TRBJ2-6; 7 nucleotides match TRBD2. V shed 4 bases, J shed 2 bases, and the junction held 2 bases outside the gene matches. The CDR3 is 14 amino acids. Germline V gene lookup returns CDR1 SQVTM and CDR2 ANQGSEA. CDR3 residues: CSVAGGTGANVLTF. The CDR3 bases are TGCAGCGTTGCCGGGGGGACTGGGGCCAACGTCCTGACTTTC.

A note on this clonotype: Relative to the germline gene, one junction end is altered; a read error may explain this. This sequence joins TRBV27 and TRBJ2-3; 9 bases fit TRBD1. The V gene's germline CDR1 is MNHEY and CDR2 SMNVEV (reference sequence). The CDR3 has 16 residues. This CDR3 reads CASRKSRDRATGTQYF. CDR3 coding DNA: TGTGCCAGCAGGAAGAGCCGGGACAGGGCGACAGGTACGCAGTATTTT.

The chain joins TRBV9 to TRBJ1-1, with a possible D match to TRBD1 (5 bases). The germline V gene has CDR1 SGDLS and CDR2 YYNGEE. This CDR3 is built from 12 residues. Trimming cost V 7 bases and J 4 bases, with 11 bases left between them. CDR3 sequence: CASRGSGTEAFF. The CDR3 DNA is TGTGCCAGCCGGGGGTCAGGCACTGAAGCTTTCTTT.

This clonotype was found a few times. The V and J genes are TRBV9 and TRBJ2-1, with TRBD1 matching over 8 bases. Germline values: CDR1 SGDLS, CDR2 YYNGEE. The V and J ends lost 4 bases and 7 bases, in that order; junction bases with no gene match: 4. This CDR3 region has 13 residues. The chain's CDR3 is CASSLDRENEQFF. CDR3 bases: TGTGCCAGCAGCCTGGACAGGGAGAATGAGCAGTTCTTC. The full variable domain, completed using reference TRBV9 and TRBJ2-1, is DSGVTQTPKHLITATGQRVTLRCSPRSGDLSVYWYQQSLDQGLQFLIQYYNGEERAKGNILERFSAQQFPDLHSELNLSSLELGDSALYFCASSLDRENEQFFGPGTRLTVL.

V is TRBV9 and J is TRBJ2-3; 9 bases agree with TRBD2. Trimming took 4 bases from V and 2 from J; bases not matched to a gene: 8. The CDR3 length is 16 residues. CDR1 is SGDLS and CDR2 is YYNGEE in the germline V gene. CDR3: CASSTGLAGDTDTQYF. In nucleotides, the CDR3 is TGTGCCAGCAGCACCGGATTAGCGGGGGACACAGATACGCAGTATTTT. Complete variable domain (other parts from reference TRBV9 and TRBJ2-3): DSGVTQTPKHLITATGQRVTLRCSPRSGDLSVYWYQQSLDQGLQFLIQYYNGEERAKGNILERFSAQQFPDLHSELNLSSLELGDSALYFCASSTGLAGDTDTQYFGPGTRLTVL.

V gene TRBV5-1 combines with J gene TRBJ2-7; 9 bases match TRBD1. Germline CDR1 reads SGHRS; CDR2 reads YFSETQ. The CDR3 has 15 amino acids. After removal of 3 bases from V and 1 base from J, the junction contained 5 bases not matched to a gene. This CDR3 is CASSSTGGESYEQYF. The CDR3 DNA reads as TGCGCCAGCAGCTCGACAGGGGGGGAATCCTACGAGCAGTACTTC.

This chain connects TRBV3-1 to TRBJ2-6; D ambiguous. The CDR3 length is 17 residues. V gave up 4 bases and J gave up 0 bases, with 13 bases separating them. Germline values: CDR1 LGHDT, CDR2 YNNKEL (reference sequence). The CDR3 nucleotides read TGTGCCAGCAGCCCCCTGGATACCCGCTCTGGGGCCAACGTCCTGACTTTC. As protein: CASSPLDTRSGANVLTF.

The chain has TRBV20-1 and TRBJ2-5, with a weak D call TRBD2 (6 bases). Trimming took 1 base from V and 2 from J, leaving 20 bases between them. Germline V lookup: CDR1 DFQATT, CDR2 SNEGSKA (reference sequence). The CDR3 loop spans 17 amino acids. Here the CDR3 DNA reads TGCAGTGCTAGAGGGCTTATCGGGGCGGGGATACAAGAGACCCAGTACTTC. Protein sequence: CSARGLIGAGIQETQYF.

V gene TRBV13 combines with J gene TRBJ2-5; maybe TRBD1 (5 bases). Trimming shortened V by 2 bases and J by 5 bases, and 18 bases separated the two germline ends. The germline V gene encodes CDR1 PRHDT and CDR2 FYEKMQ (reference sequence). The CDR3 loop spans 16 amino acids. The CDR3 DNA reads TGTGCCAGCAGCTTAAGCCAGGGCCCCCGTGATGAGACCCAGTACTTC. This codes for CASSLSQGPRDETQYF.

As DNA, the CDR3 is TGCGCCAGCAGCCAAGTCGGGGCAGTTCTTCAGCCCCAGCATTTT. Its protein is CASSQVGAVLQPQHF. The chain joins TRBV4-1 to TRBJ1-5; weak D call: TRBD1 (5 bases). This CDR3 is built from 15 residues. Germline V gives CDR1 MGHRA, CDR2 YSYEKL. Trimming cost V 1 base and J 6 bases, with 13 bases left between them.

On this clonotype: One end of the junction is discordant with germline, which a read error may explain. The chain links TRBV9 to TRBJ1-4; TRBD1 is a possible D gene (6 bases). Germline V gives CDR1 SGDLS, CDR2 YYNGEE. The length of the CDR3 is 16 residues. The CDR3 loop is CASSVGDTITNERLFF. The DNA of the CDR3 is TGTGCCAGCAGCGTAGGGGACACAATAACTAATGAAAGACTGTTTTTT.

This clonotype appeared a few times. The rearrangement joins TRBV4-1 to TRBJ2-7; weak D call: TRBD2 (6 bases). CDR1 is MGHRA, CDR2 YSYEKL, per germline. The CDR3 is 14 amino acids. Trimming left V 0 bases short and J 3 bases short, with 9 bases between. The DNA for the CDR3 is TGCGCCAGCAGCCAAGAATCGGGGGTCTACGAGCAGTACTTC. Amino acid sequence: CASSQESGVYEQYF.

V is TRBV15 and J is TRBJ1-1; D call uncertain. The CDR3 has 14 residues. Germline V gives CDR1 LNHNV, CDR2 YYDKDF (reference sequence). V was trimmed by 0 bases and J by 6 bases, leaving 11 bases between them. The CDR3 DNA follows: TGTGCCACCAGCAGAGATTTGGATTGGGCTGAAGCTTTCTTT. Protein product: CATSRDLDWAEAFF.

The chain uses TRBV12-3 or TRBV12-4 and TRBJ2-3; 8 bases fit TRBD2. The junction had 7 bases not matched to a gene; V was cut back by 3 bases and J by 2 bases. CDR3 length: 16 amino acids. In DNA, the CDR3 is TGTGCCAGCAGTTTGGAGACTAGCGTGAACACAGATACGCAGTATTTT. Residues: CASSLETSVNTDTQYF.

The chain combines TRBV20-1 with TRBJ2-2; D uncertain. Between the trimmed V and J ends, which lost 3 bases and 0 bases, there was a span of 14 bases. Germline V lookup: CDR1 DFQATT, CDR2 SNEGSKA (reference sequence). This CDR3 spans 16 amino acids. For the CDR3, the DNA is TGCAGTGCTAGCGATTTCAGGCGAACGAACACCGGGGAGCTGTTTTTT. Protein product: CSASDFRRTNTGELFF.

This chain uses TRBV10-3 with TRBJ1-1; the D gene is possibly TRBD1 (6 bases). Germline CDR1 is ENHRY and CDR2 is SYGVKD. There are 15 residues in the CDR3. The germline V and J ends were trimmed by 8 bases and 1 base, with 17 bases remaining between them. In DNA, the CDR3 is TGTGCCATCGTCCCCGGTACAGGGCAGAACACTGAAGCTTTCTTT. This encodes CAIVPGTGQNTEAFF.

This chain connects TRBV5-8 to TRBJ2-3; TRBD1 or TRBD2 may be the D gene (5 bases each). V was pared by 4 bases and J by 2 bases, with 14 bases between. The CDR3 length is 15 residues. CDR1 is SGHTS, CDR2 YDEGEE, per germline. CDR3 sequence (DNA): TGTGCCAGCAGCGCAGGGACGGTTGACACAGATACGCAGTATTTT. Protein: CASSAGTVDTDTQYF.

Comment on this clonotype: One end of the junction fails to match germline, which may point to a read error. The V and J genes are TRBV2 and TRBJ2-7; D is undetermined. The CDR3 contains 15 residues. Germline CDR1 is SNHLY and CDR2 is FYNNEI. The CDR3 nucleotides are TGCGCCAGCAGTGGCGCGCCCTCCCGCACCTACGAGCAGTACTTC. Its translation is CASSGAPSRTYEQYF.

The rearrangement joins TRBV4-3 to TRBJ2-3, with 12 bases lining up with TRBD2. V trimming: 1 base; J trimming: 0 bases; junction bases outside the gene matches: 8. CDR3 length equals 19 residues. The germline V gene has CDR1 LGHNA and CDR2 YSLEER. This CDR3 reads CASSQVLAGGSSSTDTQYF. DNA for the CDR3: TGCGCCAGCAGCCAAGTTCTAGCGGGGGGGTCGTCTAGCACAGATACGCAGTATTTT.

This chain's CDR3 is CSVGPTGEGEQYF. Written as DNA, the CDR3 is TGCAGCGTGGGGCCTACAGGGGAGGGCGAGCAGTACTTC. This chain joins TRBV29-1 and TRBJ2-7; D assignment may be TRBD1 or TRBD2 (7 bases each). Germline V gives CDR1 SQVTM, CDR2 ANQGSEA. Trimming took 6 bases from V and 6 from J, leaving 18 bases between them. The CDR3 is made up of 13 amino acids.

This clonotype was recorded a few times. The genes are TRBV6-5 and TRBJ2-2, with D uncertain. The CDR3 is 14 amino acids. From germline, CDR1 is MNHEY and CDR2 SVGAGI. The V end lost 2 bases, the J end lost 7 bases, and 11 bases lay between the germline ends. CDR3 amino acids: CASSYGVDGGELFF. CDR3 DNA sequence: TGTGCCAGCAGTTACGGGGTGGATGGCGGGGAGCTGTTTTTT.

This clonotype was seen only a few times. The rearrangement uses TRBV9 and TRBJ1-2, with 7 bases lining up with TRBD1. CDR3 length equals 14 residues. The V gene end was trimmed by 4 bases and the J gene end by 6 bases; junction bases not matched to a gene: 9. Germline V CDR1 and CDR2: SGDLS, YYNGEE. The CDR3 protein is CASSPTGSLNGYTF. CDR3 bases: TGTGCCAGCAGCCCGACAGGGTCTCTGAATGGCTACACCTTC.

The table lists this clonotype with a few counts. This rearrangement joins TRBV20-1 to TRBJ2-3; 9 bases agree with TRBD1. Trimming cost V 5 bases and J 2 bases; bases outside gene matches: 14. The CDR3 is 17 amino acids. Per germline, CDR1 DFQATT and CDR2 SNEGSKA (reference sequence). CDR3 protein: CSAHAGTGTKLTDTQYF. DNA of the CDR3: TGCAGTGCTCACGCCGGGACAGGGACAAAGCTCACAGATACGCAGTATTTT.

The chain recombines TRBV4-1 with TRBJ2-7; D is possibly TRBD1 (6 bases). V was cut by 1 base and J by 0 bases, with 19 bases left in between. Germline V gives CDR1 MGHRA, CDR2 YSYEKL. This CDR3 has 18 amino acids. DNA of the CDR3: TGCGCCAGCAGCCAAGTGTTAGTTTTAAGGGGGTCCTCCTACGAGCAGTACTTC. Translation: CASSQVLVLRGSSYEQYF.